The source of this T cell receptor (beta chain) is a study of beta chain features in type 1 diabetes. General study results and limits: A moderate, significant TCRB CDR3 shortening appeared in type 1 diabetes across four CD4+ subsets.

Germline lookup yields CDR1 MNHEY and CDR2 SVGAGI. This CDR3 is 13 amino acids long. The trim removed 8 bases at V and 5 bases at J, leaving 9 bases unmatched. Reverse transcription of all isolated RNA meant that expressed TCRB transcripts were sequenced. Assay: immunoSEQ multiplex PCR; the TCRdb copy retains only in-frame clones and omits some. The sample lists almost 350,000 clones, 9.3% occurring once. This clone was counted a few times. The antigen is undetermined. This receptor was taken from a man in his thirties or forties with type 1 diabetes. The chain links TRBV6-5 to TRBJ2-7; TRBD2 aligns across 7 bases. The sequencing sample was made of central memory CD4+ T cells from blood. CDR3 bases: TGTGCCAGCGCCAAGGGAGGGCTGGACGAGCAGTACTTC. It is translated as CASAKGGLDEQYF.